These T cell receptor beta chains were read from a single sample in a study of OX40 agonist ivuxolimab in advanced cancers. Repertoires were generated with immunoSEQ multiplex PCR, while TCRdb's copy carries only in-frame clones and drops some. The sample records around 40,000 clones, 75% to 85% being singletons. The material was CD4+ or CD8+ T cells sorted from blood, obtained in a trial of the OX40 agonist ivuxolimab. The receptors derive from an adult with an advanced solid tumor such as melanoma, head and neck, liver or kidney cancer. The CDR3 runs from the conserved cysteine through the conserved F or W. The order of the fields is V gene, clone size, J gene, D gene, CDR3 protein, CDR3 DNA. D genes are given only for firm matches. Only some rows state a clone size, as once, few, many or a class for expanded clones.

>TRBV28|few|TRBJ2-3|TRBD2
CASKTAGGTDTQYF
TGTGCCAGCAAGACAGCGGGGGGAACAGATACGCAGTATTTT
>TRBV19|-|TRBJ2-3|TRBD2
CASSIGSSGGWTDTQYF
TGTGCCAGTAGTATAGGATCTAGCGGGGGATGGACAGATACGCAGTATTTT
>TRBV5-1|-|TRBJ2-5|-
CASSLEGGPLRTQYF
TGCGCCAGCAGCTTGGAAGGGGGTCCCCTCAGGACCCAGTACTTC
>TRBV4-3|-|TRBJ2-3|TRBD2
CASSQDSGGRSTDTQYF
TGCGCCAGCAGCCAAGACAGCGGGGGGAGAAGCACAGATACGCAGTATTTT
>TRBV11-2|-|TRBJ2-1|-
CASSSQGSGVEQFF
TGTGCCAGCAGCTCCCAAGGATCCGGGGTCGAGCAGTTCTTC
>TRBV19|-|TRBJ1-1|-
CASSTFGGVNTEAFF
TGTGCCAGTAGTACCTTCGGGGGGGTGAACACTGAAGCTTTCTTT
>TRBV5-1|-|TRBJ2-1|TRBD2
CASRIAGGYNEQFF
TGCGCCAGCCGGATAGCGGGAGGCTACAATGAGCAGTTCTTC
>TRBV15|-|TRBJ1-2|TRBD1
CATSLPGQLSGDGYTF
TGTGCCACCAGCTTACCGGGACAGCTCTCGGGCGATGGCTACACCTTC
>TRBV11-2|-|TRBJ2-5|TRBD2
CASSLPGGHPKTQYF
TGTGCCAGCAGCCTCCCGGGAGGGCATCCCAAGACCCAGTACTTC
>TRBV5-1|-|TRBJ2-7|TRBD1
CASSLGDRSYEQYF
TGCGCCAGCAGCTTGGGGGACAGATCCTACGAGCAGTACTTC
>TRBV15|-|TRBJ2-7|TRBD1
CATERDRRQNGEQYF
TGTGCCACCGAGAGGGACAGGAGGCAGAATGGCGAGCAGTACTTC
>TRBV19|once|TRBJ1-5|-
CASSMGPGYNQPQHF
TGTGCCAGTAGTATGGGCCCCGGGTATAATCAGCCCCAGCATTTT
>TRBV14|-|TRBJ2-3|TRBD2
CASSPRGGRVGTDTQYF
TGTGCCAGCAGCCCTCGGGGGGGCCGGGTCGGAACAGATACGCAGTATTTT
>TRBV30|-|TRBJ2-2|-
CAWKRSANTGELFF
TGTGCCTGGAAAAGGTCAGCGAACACCGGGGAGCTGTTTTTT
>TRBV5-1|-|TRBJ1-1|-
CASRPGLRNTEAFF
TGCGCCAGCAGACCGGGACTCCGGAACACTGAAGCTTTCTTT
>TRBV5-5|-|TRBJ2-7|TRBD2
CASSPSLGGLGEQYF
TGTGCCAGCAGCCCTTCTTTGGGAGGGCTGGGGGAGCAGTACTTC
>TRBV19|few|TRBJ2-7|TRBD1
CASSMTTGMSEQYF
TGTGCCAGTAGTATGACGACAGGGATGAGCGAGCAGTACTTC
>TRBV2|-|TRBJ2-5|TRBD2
CASRTSGSETQYF
TGTGCCAGCAGGACTAGCGGGAGTGAGACCCAGTACTTC
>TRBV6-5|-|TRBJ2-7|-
CASREGGSTYEQYF
TGTGCCAGCAGGGAAGGCGGATCTACCTACGAGCAGTACTTC
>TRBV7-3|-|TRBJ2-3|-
CASSPGTGTDTQYF
TGTGCCAGCAGCCCTGGGACGGGAACAGATACGCAGTATTTT
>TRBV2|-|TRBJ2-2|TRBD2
CASSEIRLAGNTGELFF
TGTGCCAGCAGTGAAATACGACTAGCGGGAAACACCGGGGAGCTGTTTTTT
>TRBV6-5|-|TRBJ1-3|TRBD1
CASSWGDTGVGNTIYF
TGTGCCAGCAGTTGGGGGGACACAGGGGTGGGAAACACCATATATTTT
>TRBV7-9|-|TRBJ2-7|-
CASSSGQGGIIEQYF
TGTGCCAGCAGCTCCGGACAGGGAGGGATTATTGAGCAGTACTTC
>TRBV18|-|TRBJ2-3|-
CASSPPGGSPTDTQYF
TGTGCCAGCTCACCACCTGGGGGGAGCCCCACAGATACGCAGTATTTT
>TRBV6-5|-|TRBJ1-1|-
CASSYSRRGKDTEAFF
TGTGCCAGCAGTTACTCGAGGCGGGGAAAGGACACTGAAGCTTTCTTT
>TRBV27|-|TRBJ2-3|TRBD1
CASRRSLFFTGVDTDTQYF
TGTGCCAGCCGGAGGTCCCTTTTTTTCACAGGGGTTGACACAGATACGCAGTATTTT
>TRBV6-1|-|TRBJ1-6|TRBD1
CASSEAGQVRSSPLHF
TGTGCCAGCAGTGAAGCCGGACAGGTGAGGAGTTCACCCCTCCACTTT
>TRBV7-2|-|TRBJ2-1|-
CASSLGPYNEQFF
TGTGCCAGCAGCTTAGGACCGTACAATGAGCAGTTCTTC
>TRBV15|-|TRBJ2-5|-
CATSWVTVQETQYF
TGTGCCACCAGTTGGGTTACTGTACAAGAGACCCAGTACTTC